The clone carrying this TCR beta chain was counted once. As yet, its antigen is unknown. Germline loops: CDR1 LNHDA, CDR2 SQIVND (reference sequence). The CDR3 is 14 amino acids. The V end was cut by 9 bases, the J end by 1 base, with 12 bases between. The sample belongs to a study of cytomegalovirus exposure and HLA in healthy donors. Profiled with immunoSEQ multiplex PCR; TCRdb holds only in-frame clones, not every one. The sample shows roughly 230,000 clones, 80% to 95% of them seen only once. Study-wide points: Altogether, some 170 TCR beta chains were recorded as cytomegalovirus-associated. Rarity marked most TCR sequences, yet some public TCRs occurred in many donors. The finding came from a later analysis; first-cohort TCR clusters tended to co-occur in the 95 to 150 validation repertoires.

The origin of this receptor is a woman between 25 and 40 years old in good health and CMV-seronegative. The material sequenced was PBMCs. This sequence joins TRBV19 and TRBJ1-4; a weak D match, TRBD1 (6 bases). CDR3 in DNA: TGTGCCAGCAATCACAGGGTAACTAATGAAAAACTGTTTTTT. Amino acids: CASNHRVTNEKLFF.